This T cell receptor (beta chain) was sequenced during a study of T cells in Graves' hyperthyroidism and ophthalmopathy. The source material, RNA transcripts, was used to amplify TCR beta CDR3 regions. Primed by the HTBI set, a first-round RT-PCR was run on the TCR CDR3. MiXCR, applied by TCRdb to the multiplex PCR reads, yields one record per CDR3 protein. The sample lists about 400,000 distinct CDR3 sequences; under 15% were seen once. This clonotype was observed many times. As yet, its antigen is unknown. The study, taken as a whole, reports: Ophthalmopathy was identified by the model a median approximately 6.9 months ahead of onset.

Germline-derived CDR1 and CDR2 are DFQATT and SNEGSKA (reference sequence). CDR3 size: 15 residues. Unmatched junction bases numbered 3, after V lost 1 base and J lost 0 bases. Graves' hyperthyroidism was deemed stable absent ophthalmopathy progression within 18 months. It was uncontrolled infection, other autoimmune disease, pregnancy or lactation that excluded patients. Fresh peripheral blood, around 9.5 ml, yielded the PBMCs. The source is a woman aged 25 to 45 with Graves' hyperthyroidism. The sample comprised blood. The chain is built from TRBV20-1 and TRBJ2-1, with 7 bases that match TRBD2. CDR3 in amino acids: CSARGEGSSYNEQFF. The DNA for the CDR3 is TGCAGTGCTAGAGGGGAGGGGAGCTCCTACAATGAGCAGTTCTTC.